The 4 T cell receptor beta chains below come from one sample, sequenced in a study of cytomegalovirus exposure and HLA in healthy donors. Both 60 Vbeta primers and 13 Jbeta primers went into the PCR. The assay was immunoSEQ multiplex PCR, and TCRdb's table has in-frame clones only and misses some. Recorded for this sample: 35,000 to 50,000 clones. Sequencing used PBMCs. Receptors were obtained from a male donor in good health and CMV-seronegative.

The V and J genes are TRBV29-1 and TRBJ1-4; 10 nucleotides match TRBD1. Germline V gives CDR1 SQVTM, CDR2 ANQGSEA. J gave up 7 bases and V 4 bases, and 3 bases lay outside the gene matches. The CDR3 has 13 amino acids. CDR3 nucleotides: TGCAGCGTTGGAGGGACAGGGGCTGAAAAACTGTTTTTT. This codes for CSVGGTGAEKLFF.

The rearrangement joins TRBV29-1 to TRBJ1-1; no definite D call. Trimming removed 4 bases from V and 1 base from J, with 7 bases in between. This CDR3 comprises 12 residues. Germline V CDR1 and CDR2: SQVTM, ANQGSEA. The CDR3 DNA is TGCAGCGTTGGACAAACGAACACTGAAGCTTTCTTT. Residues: CSVGQTNTEAFF.

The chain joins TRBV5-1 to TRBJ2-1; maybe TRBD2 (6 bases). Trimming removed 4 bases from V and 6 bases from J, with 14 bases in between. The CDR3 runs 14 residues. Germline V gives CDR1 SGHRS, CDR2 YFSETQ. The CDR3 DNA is TGCGCCAGCAGCCCGAGACTAGATGGCAATGAGCAGTTCTTC. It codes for CASSPRLDGNEQFF.

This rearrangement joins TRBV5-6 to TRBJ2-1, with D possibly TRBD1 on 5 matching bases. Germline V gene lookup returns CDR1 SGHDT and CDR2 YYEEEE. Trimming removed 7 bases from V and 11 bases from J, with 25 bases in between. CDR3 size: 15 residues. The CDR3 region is CASHPTGKAQYQQFF. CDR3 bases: TGTGCCAGCCACCCCACAGGTAAGGCCCAATATCAGCAGTTCTTC.